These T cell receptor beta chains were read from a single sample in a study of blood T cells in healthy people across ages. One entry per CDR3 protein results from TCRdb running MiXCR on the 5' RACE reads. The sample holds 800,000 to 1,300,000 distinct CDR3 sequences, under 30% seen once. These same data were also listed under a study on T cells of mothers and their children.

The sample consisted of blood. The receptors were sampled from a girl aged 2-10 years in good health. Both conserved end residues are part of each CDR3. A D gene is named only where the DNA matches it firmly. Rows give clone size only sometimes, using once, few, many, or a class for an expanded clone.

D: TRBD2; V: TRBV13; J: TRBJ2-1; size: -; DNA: TGTGCCAGCAGTACCGACCTGACTAGCAGGCAGAAGAATGAGCAGTTCTTC; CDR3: CASSTDLTSRQKNEQFF
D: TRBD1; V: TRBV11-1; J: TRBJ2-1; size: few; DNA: TGTGCCAGCAGCTCCGGCGGAAGGACAGGGTACTACAATGAGCAGTTCTTC; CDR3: CASSSGGRTGYYNEQFF
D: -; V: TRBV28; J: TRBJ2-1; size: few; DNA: TGTGCCAGCAGTTTACGCCTATCCTACAATGAGCAGTCCTTC; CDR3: CASSLRLSYNEQSF
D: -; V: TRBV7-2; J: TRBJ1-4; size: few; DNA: TGTGCCAGCACCACCGGGCCCAATAATGAAAAACTGTTTTTT; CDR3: CASTTGPNNEKLFF
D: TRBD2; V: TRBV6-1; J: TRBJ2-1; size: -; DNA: TGTGCCAGCACCAGACTAGCGGGGGGCTATGCCTACAATGAGCAGTTCTTC; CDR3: CASTRLAGGYAYNEQFF
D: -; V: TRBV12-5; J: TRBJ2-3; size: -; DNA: TGTGCTAGTGGCCGAGTTCTGAGCCCTCGCACAGATACGCAGTATTTT; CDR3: CASGRVLSPRTDTQYF
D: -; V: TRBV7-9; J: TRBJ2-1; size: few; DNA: TGTGCCAGCAGCTCATCCCCCTCCAACTTGAACTCCTACAATGAGCAGTTCTTC; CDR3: CASSSSPSNLNSYNEQFF
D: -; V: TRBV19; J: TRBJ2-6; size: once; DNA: TGTGCCAGTAGTATAGTAACGCCTGGAGTCTCTGAGGCCAACGTCCTGACTTTC; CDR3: CASSIVTPGVSEANVLTF
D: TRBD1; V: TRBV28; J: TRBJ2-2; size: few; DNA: TGTGCCAGCAGTCGCATCCCCGGACAGGGGAAGTTTACCGGGGAGCTGTTTTTT; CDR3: CASSRIPGQGKFTGELFF
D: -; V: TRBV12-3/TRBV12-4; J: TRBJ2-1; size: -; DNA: TGTGCCAGCAGTTTAGCCCAGACCTACAATGAGCAGTTCTTC; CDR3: CASSLAQTYNEQFF
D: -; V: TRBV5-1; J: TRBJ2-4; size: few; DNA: TGCGCCAGCAGCTTGGGAAGGGTAGCCAAAAACATTCAGTACTTC; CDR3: CASSLGRVAKNIQYF
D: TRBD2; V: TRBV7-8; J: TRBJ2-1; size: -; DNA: TGTGCCAGCAGCTTATCTTCGGGAGGGCTGAACAATGAGCAGTTCTTC; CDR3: CASSLSSGGLNNEQFF
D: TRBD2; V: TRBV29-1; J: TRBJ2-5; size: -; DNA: TGCAGCGTTGAGGGGTGGGGGACTAGCGGGAATCCCCAGGAGACCCAGTACTTC; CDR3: CSVEGWGTSGNPQETQYF
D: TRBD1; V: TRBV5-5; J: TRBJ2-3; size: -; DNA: TGTGCCAGCAGCTTGGGGTTTGCAGGGGGAGATACGCAGTATTTT; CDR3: CASSLGFAGGDTQYF
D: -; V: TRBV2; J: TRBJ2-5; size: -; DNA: TGTGCCAGCAGTCAACTCATGACCCAGTACTTC; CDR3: CASSQLMTQYF
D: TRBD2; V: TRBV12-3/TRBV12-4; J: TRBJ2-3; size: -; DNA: TGTGCCAGCAGTTTGGTGGTAGCGGGAAGGGAAAGCACAGATACGCAGTATTTT; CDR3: CASSLVVAGRESTDTQYF
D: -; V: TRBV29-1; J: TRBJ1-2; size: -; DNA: TGCAGCGTGCAAAGTGAAGACCCCTATGGCTACACCTTC; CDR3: CSVQSEDPYGYTF
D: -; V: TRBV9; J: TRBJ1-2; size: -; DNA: TGTGCCAGCAGCGTAGACATGGAAACGGGCTATGGCTACACCTTC; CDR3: CASSVDMETGYGYTF
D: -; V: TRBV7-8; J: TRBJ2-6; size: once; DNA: TGTGCCAGCAGCTTAGAGGCGCCCGTGAGCTCTGGGGCCAACGTCCTGACTTTC; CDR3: CASSLEAPVSSGANVLTF
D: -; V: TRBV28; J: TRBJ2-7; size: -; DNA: TGTGCCAGTATATCGTTATACTCCTACGAGCAGTACTTC; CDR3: CASISLYSYEQYF